Following are 11 T cell receptor beta chains from one sample sequenced in a study of OX40 agonist ivuxolimab in advanced cancers. Clones were read by immunoSEQ multiplex PCR, and TCRdb kept only the in-frame ones, dropping some. This table holds around 70,000 clones, approximately 78% found once. The input for sequencing was CD4+ or CD8+ T cells sorted from blood, taken in a trial of the OX40 agonist ivuxolimab. All receptors come from an adult with an advanced solid tumor such as melanoma, head and neck, liver or kidney cancer.

The chain employs TRBV6-5 and TRBJ2-4, with 9 positions matching TRBD2. This CDR3 comprises 15 residues. CDR1 is MNHEY, CDR2 SVGAGI, per germline. Trimming took 0 bases from V and 8 from J; bases not matched to a gene: 5. The CDR3 DNA follows: TGTGCCAGCAGTTACTCGATTAGCGGGGGCTACATTCAGTACTTC. Translating gives CASSYSISGGYIQYF.

In its sample, this clone was seen a few times. The chain is built from TRBV29-1 and TRBJ1-4; unclear D gene. With 6 bases removed from V and 8 bases from J, the gap between germline ends came to 10 bases. CDR1 and CDR2 from the germline V gene are SQVTM and ANQGSEA. There are 11 residues in the CDR3. CDR3 sequence reads: CSVPGGEKLFF. In DNA form, the CDR3 reads TGCAGCGTCCCGGGAGGAGAAAAACTGTTTTTT.

The chain couples TRBV7-9 to TRBJ2-2, with 9 positions matching TRBD1. J gave up 6 bases and V 5 bases, and 10 bases lay outside the gene matches. The CDR3 is 16 residues long. CDR1 SEHNR and CDR2 FQNEAQ come from the germline V gene (reference sequence). CDR3 sequence: CASSPGTGRSAGELFF. DNA of the CDR3: TGTGCCAGCAGCCCTGGGACAGGGCGTAGTGCCGGGGAGCTGTTTTTT.

CDR3 sequence: CASSLWATGMNTEAFF. CDR3 DNA: TGTGCCAGCAGTTTATGGGCGACAGGCATGAACACTGAAGCTTTCTTT. The V gene is TRBV27, the J gene TRBJ1-1; weak D call: TRBD1 (6 bases). CDR1 and CDR2 from the germline V gene are MNHEY and SMNVEV (reference sequence). The CDR3 length is 16 residues. Trimming stripped 1 base from V and 0 bases from J, with 12 bases between.

This clone occurred once. This chain joins TRBV6-1 and TRBJ2-2; D may correspond to TRBD1 or TRBD2 (5 bases each). The germline gives CDR1 MNHNS, CDR2 SASEGT. With 3 bases removed from V and 4 bases from J, the gap between germline ends came to 21 bases. The CDR3 is made up of 18 amino acids. CDR3 sequence: CASSDRNLPGAGTGELFF. In DNA, the CDR3 is TGTGCCAGCAGTGACCGCAACCTCCCCGGGGCGGGCACCGGGGAGCTGTTTTTT.

The chain combines TRBV6-1 with TRBJ1-4; D may be TRBD1 (6 bases). Germline V lookup: CDR1 MNHNS, CDR2 SASEGT. Trimming removed 5 bases at V and 8 bases at J, with 12 bases between. The CDR3 has 13 residues. CDR3 region: CASSPGVLEKLFF. In DNA form, the CDR3 reads TGTGCCAGCAGTCCAGGGGTTTTGGAAAAACTGTTTTTT.

The chain couples TRBV27 to TRBJ2-5, with TRBD2 matching 14 bases. This CDR3 comprises 16 residues. Germline lookup yields CDR1 MNHEY and CDR2 SMNVEV (reference sequence). V dropped 5 bases and J dropped 4; count of bases not matched to a gene: 6. This chain's CDR3 is CASSQGLAGGPETQYF. The CDR3 DNA reads as TGTGCCAGCAGTCAAGGACTAGCGGGAGGTCCAGAGACCCAGTACTTC.

The chain employs TRBV7-9 and TRBJ2-1, with 8 bases fitting TRBD1. The CDR3 sequence is 15 residues long. Germline CDR1 reads SEHNR; CDR2 reads FQNEAQ (reference sequence). V dropped 5 bases and J dropped 5; count of bases not matched to a gene: 8. This chain's CDR3 is CASSLPTGVNNEQFF. The CDR3 DNA follows: TGTGCCAGCAGCCTACCGACAGGGGTGAACAATGAGCAGTTCTTC.

The V gene is TRBV5-6, the J gene TRBJ2-5; 8 bases agree with TRBD2. Germline CDR1 SGHDT, CDR2 YYEEEE. V was pared by 3 bases and J by 1 base, with 5 bases of the junction left unmatched. CDR3 length: 15 residues. The CDR3 sequence: CASSSSTSGQETQYF. CDR3 in DNA: TGTGCCAGCAGCTCGTCAACTAGCGGCCAAGAGACCCAGTACTTC.

The rearrangement links TRBV18 to TRBJ2-3; D is uncertain. V gave up 2 bases and J gave up 5 bases, with 8 bases separating them. The CDR3 loop spans 13 amino acids. Germline lookup yields CDR1 KGHSH and CDR2 LQKENI. The CDR3 coding sequence is TGTGCCAGCTCACCAAGCAGGCAAGATACGCAGTATTTT. This sequence encodes CASSPSRQDTQYF.

This rearrangement joins TRBV6-5 to TRBJ2-7; 8 bases are a match to TRBD2. Germline lookup yields CDR1 MNHEY and CDR2 SVGAGI. The CDR3 has 15 residues. J was trimmed by 0 bases and V by 5 bases; bases with no gene match: 6. The chain's CDR3 is CASSRSGGSSYEQYF. In nucleotides, the CDR3 is TGTGCCAGCAGTCGAAGCGGGGGCAGCTCCTACGAGCAGTACTTC.